This T cell receptor (beta chain) is drawn from a study of Graves' ophthalmopathy and Graves' hyperthyroidism. As for the study in general: Ahead of any treatment, peripheral blood was obtained at the initial diagnosis.

Comment on this clonotype: Its antigen is as yet unknown.

Study-level findings and limits: Blood repertoires reportedly contained most expanded thyroid clonotypes above 0.001 frequency.

Each hyperthyroidism patient was newly diagnosed, with under 2 months' duration, and aged 18 to 65. The sequenced template was RNA, covering the TCR beta CDR3 region. Second-round multiplex PCR came after first-round RT-PCR with HTBI primers. One entry per CDR3 protein, called by TCRdb with MiXCR from the multiplex PCR reads. The data contain hundreds of thousands of distinct CDR3 sequences, about a fifth of them singletons. The CDR3 loop spans 15 amino acids. CDR1 is SGDLS, CDR2 YYNGEE, per germline. V lost 0 bases and J lost 3, with 13 bases in between. The sequencing sample was made of peripheral blood. This chain uses TRBV9 with TRBJ2-7, with D perhaps TRBD1 (6 bases). The TCR originated in a woman younger than 30 with stable Graves' hyperthyroidism. Some clones in this sample may be carry-over from other donors' samples. The CDR3 sequence: CASSVAEAGVYEQYF. The CDR3 nucleotides read TGTGCCAGCAGCGTAGCTGAGGCAGGGGTCTACGAGCAGTACTTC.